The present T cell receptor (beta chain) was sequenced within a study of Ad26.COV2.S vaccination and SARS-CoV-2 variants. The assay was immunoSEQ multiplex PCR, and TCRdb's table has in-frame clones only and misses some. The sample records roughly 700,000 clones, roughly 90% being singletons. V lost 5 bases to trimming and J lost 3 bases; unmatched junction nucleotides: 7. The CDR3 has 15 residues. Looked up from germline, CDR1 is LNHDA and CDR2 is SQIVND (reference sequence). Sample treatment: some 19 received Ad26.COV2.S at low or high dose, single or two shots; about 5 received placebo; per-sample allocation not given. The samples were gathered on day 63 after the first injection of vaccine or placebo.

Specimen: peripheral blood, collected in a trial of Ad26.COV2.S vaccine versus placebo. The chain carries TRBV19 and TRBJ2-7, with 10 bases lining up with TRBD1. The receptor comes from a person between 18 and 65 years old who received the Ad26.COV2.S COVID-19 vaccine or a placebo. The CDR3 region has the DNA TGTGCCAGTAGTTCCCTCCGGGACAGGGGCTACGAGCAGTACTTC. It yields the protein CASSSLRDRGYEQYF.